This T cell receptor beta chain was retrieved from a study of T cell responses to AZD1222 COVID-19 vaccine. The wider study: Second-dose groups at about 4 or about 12 weeks were pooled. Study results and limitations: An increase in Spike-specific TCR breadth and depth was observed after two AZD1222 doses. Only a handful of AZD1222 recipients, roughly 6 in all, had baseline seropositivity. The donor group comprised mostly white British people and more females; the analysis possibly underestimated clonal diversity.

In the case of this clone: Its antigen is not identified.

The assay was immunoSEQ multiplex PCR, and TCRdb's table has in-frame clones only and misses some. Here the sample spans more than 70,000 clones, more than 75% being singletons. The germline V and J ends were trimmed by 2 bases and 6 bases, with 10 bases remaining between them. The CDR3 extends over 13 amino acids. CDR1 and CDR2 from the germline V gene are SEHNR and FQNEAQ (reference sequence). Sequenced here: peripheral blood, sampled on day 0 of AZD1222 vaccination. This clonotype was obtained from an adult in good health. The chain has TRBV7-9 and TRBJ1-2, with D maybe TRBD1 (6 bases). The CDR3, as DNA: TGTGCCAGCAGCTTAAGGACAGTGGATGGCTACACCTTC. It is translated as CASSLRTVDGYTF.